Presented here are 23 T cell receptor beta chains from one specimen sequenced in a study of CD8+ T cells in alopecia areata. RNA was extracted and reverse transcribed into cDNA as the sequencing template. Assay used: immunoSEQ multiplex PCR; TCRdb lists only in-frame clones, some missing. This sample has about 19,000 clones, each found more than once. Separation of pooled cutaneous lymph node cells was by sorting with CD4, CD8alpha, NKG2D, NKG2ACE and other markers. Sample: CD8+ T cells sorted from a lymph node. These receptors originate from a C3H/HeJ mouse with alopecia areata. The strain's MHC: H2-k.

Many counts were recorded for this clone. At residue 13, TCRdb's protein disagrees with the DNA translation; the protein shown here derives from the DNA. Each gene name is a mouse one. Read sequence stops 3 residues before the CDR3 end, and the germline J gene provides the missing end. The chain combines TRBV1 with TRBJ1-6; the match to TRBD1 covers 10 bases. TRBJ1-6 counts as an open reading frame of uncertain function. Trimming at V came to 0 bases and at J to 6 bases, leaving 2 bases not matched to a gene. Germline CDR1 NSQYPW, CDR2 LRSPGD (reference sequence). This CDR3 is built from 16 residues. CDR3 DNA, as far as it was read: TGCACCTGCAGTGCAGATGACAGGGGGCGTAATTCGCCC. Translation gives CTCSADDRGRNSP. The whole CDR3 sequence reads CTCSADDRGRNSPLYF.

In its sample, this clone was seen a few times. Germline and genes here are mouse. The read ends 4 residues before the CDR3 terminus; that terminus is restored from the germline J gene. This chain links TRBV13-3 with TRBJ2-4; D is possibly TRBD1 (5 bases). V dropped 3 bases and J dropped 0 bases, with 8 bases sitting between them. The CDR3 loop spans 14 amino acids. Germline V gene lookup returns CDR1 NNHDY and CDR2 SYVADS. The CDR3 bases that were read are TGTGCCAGCAGTGGGACAACTAGTCAAAAC. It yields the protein CASSGTTSQN. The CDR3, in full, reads CASSGTTSQNTLYF.

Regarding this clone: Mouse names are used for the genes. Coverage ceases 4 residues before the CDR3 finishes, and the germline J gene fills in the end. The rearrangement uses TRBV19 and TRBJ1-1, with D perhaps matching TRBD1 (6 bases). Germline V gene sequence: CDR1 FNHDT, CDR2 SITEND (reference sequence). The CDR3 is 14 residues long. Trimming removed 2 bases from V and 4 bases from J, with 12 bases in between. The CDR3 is CASSIRGGGTEVFF. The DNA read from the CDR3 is TGTGCCAGCAGTATCAGGGGAGGAGGCACA.

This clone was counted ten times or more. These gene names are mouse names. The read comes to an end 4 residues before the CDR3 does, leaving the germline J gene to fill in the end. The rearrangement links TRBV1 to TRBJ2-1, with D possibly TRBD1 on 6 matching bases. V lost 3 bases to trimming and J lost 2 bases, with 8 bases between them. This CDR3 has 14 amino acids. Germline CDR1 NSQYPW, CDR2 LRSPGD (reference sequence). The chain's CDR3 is CTCSAGQYYAEQFF. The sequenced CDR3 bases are TGCACCTGCAGTGCCGGACAGTACTATGCT.

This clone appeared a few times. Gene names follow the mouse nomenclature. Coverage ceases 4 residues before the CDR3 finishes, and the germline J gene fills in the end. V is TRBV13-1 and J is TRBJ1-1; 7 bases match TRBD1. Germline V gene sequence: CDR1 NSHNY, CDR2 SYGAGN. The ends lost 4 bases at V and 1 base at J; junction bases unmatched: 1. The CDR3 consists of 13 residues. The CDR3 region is CASSRDRNTEVFF. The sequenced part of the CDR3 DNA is TGTGCCAGCAGTCGGGACAGGAACACA.

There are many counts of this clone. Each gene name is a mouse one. CDR3 protein: CASNPTGSSYEQYF. The CDR3 bases that were read are TGTGCCAGCAACCCGACAGGGAGCTCCTAT. The chain combines TRBV13-3 with TRBJ2-7, with 7 bases fitting TRBD1. The observed sequence ends 4 residues before the CDR3 terminus, with the missing tail filled in from the germline J gene. This CDR3 is built from 14 residues. Germline CDR1 reads NNHDY; CDR2 reads SYVADS. The J segment lost 0 bases and the V segment lost 6 bases, leaving 6 bases of the junction unmatched.

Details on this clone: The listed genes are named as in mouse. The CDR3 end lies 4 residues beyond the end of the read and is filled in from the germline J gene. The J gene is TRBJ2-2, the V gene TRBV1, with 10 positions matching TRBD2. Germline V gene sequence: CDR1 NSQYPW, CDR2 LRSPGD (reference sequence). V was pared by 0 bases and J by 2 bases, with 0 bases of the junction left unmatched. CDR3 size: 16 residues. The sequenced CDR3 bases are TGCACCTGCAGTGCAGACTGGGGGGGCAACACCGGG. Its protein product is CTCSADWGGNTG. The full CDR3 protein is CTCSADWGGNTGQLYF.

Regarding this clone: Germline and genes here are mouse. The CDR3: CASSPGQRLGGRTGQLYF. CDR3 DNA (partial): TGTGCCAGCTCCCCTGGACAAAGACTGGGGGGGCGGACCGGG. This chain connects TRBV12-2 to TRBJ2-2; 12 bases align to TRBD2. The read ends 4 residues before the CDR3 terminus; that terminus is restored from the germline J gene. The CDR3 spans 18 residues. Germline V gene data show CDR1 as SGHLS and CDR2 as HYDKME. Trimming cost V 4 bases and J 5 bases; bases outside gene matches: 13.

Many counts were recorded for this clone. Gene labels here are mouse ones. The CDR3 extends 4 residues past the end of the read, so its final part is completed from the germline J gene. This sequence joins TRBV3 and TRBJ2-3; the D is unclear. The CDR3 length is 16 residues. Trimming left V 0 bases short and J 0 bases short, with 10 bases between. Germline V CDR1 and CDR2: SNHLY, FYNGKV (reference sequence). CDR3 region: CASSLALPTSAETLYF. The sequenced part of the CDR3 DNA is TGTGCCAGCAGCTTAGCGCTGCCAACTAGTGCAGAA.

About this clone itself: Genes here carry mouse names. CDR3 in amino acids: CAWSLGGQNTLYF. The sequenced CDR3 bases are TGTGCCTGGAGTCTGGGGGGTCAAAAC. This chain uses TRBV31 with TRBJ2-4; D assignment may be TRBD1 or TRBD2 (5 bases each). Read sequence stops 4 residues before the CDR3 end, and the germline J gene provides the missing end. CDR1 is GKSSPN, CDR2 SITVG, per germline. The CDR3 has 13 amino acids. V lost 0 bases, J lost 1 base, and 5 bases lay in between.

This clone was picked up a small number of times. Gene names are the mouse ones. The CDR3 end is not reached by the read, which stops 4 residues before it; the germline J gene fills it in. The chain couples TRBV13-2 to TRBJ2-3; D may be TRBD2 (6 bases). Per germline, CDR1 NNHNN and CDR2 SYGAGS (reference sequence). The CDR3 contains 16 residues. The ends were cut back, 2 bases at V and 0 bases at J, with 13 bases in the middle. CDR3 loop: CASGEARTVSAETLYF. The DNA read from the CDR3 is TGTGCCAGCGGTGAGGCTCGGACTGTTAGTGCAGAA.

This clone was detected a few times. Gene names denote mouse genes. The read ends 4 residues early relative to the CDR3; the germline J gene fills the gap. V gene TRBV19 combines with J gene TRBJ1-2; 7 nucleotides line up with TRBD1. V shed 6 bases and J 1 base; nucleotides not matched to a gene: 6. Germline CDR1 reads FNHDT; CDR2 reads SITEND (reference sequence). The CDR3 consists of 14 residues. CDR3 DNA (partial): TGTGCCAGCACCCCGGGACAGAGAAACTCC. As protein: CASTPGQRNS. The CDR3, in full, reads CASTPGQRNSDYTF.

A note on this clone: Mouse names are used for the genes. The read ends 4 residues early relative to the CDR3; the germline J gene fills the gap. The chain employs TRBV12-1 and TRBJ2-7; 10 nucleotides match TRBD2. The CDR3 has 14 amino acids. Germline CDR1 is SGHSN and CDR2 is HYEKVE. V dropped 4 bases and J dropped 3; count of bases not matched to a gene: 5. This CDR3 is CASSPGTGDYEQYF. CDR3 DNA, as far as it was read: TGTGCCAGCTCCCCCGGGACTGGGGACTAT.

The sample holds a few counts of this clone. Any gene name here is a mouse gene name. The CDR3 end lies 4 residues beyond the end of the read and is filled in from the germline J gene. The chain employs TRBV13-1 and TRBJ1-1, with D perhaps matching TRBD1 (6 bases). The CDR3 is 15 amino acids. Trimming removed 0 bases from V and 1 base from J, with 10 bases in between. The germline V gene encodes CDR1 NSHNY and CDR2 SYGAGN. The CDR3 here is CASSDAGTKNTEVFF. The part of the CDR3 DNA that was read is TGTGCCAGCAGTGATGCAGGGACAAAAAACACA.

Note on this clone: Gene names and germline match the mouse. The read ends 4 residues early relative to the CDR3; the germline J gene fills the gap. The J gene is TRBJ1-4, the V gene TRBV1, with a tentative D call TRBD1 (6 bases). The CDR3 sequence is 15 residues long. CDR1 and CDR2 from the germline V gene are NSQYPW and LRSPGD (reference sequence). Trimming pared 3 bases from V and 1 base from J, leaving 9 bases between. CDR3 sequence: CTCSATGGSNERLFF. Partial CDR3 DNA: TGCACCTGCAGTGCGACAGGAGGTTCCAACGAA.

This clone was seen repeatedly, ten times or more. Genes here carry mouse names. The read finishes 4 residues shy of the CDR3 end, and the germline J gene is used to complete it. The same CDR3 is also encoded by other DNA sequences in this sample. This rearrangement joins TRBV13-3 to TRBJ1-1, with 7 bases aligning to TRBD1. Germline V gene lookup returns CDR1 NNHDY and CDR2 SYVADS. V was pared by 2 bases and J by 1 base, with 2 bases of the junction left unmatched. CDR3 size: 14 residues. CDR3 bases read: TGTGCCAGCAGTGAGAGACAGGGAAACACA. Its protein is CASSERQGNT. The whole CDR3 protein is CASSERQGNTEVFF.

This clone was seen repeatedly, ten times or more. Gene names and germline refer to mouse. The sequenced CDR3 bases are TGCACCTGCAGTGCAGAGGGACAGGGCTATGCT. It translates to CTCSAEGQGYA. The full-length CDR3 reads as CTCSAEGQGYAEQFF. The genes are TRBV1 and TRBJ2-1, with 9 nucleotides matching TRBD1. Coverage ceases 4 residues before the CDR3 finishes, and the germline J gene fills in the end. The CDR3 extends over 15 amino acids. V shed 0 bases, J shed 3 bases, and the junction held 0 bases outside the gene matches. The V gene's germline CDR1 is NSQYPW and CDR2 LRSPGD (reference sequence).

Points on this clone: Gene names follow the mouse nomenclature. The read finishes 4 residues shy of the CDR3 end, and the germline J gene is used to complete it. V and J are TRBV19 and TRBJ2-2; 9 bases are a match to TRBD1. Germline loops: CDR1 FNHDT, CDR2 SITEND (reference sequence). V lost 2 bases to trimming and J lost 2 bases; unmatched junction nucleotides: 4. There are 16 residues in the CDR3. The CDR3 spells CASSMGTGRNTGQLYF. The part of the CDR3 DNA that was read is TGTGCCAGCAGTATGGGGACAGGGAGGAACACCGGG.

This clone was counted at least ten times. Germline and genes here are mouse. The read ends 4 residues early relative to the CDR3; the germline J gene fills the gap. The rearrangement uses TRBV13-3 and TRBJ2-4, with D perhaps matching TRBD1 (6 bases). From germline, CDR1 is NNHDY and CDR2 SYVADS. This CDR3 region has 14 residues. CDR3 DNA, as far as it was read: TGTGCCAGCAGTGATAGGGGGTCGGGGAAC. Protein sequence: CASSDRGSGN. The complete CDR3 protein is CASSDRGSGNTLYF.

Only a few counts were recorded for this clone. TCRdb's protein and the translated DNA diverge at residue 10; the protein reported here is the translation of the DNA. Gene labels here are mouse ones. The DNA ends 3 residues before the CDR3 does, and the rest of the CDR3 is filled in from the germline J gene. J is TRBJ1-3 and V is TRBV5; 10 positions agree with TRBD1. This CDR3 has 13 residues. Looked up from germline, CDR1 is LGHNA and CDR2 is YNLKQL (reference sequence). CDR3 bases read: TGTGCCAGCAGCCAAGGGACAGGGGGTACG. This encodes CASSQGTGGT. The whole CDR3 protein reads CASSQGTGGTLYF.

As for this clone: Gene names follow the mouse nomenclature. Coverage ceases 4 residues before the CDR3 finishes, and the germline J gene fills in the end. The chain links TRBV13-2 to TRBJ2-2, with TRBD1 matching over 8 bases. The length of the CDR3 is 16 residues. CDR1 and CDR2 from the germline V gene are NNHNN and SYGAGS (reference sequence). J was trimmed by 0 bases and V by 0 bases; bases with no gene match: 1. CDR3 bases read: TGTGCCAGCGGTGATGCAGGGGGCCCAAACACCGGG. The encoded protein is CASGDAGGPNTG. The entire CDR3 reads CASGDAGGPNTGQLYF.

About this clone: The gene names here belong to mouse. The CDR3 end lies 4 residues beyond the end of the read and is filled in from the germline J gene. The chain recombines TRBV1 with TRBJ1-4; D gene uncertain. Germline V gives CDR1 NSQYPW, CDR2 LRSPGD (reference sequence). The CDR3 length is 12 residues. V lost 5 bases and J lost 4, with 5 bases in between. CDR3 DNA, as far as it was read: TGCACCTGCAGTTCAGGCAACGAA. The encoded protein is CTCSSGNE. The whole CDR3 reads CTCSSGNERLFF.

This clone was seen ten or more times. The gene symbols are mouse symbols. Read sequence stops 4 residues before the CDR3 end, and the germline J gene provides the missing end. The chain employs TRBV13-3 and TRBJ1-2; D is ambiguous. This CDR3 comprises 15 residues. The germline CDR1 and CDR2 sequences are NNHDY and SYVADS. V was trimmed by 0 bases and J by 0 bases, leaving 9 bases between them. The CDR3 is CASSDADKSNSDYTF. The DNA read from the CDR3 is TGTGCCAGCAGTGATGCCGACAAGTCAAACTCC.